The entry below gives a single TCR beta chain sequence along with its context. Its antigen is unknown. Per-base quality was not reported, and no clone a single base away is much larger than it. The intended sense of this specimen's time point label: pretreatment peripheral blood. The cohort comprised roughly 30 patients with locally advanced or metastatic urothelial carcinoma treated at Memorial Sloan Kettering on a trial protocol. Peripheral blood mononuclear cells were collected from each patient pretreatment and during treatment, giving between 1 and 8 total time points per patient. The Qiagen DNeasy Blood extraction kit was used to purify genomic DNA from total PBMCs and tumor samples. PBMCs were collected pretreatment and during treatment and were isolated and stored as previously described. The data are from a study of PD-L1 blockade in urothelial cancer (TCRdb year 2017). Looking at the study overall: All patients started therapy in the mid-2010s and received atezolizumab 1,200 mg intravenously every 3 weeks. About 85% of the roughly 30 patients were males with bladder-origin urothelial cancer, and about 60% of the roughly 29 reported a prior smoking history. An ECOG performance status of 0 or 1 was recorded for the patients, and 0 to 3 prior chemotherapy regimens had been received by the patients. Blood samples were analyzed 3 weeks after the start of treatment (second dose) and 6 weeks after the start of treatment. Blood samples gave a median of approximately 150,000 T cells and 82,636 unique TCRs, with a median clonality of about 0.078. The study, an exploratory multi-omic analysis, examined somatic, immune and clinical correlates of response to PD-L1 blockade with atezolizumab in urothelial cancer. Pretreatment tumor samples, along with matched peripheral blood collected serially before and after atezolizumab treatment, underwent TCR sequencing. Durable clinical benefit was defined as progression-free survival longer than 6 months, and TCR features were also tested against progression-free and overall survival. Whole exome sequencing and RNA sequencing of pretreatment tumors were performed alongside TCR sequencing in the same patients. Nine or ten patients reached durable clinical benefit, while fewer than 25 patients did not. Approximately 29 patients had pretreatment blood TCR-seq, 24 had at least one posttreatment blood collection, and 24 had tumor TCR-seq.

The paper as a whole reports these results and caveats: Greater expansion of tumor-associated TCR clones in peripheral blood 3 weeks after the start of treatment was observed in patients with durable benefit (n ≈ 24, p = 0.022). A pretreatment peripheral blood TCR clonality below the median was linked to improved progression-free and overall survival. Small sample size (n of about 29) and many exploratory analyses mean the results are intended to be hypothesis-generating.

Including the terminal cysteine and phenylalanine, the CDR3 comprises 12 residues. The DNA shown is the 36-base CDR3, in frame from base 1. V is cut by 4 bases and J by 5 bases, and the space between the germline ends is 11 bases. Via the germline V gene, CDR1 is SQVTM and CDR2 ANQGSEA. Each PCR received spiked-in synthetic TCR analog templates so that absolute template abundance could be estimated from read counts. TCRbeta CDR3 regions were amplified from genomic DNA with bias-controlled V and J gene primers using the immunoSEQ assay. Sequencing of rearranged TCRbeta segments was done at approximately 20X coverage. The paper's data handling went like this. Sequencing errors were corrected by clustering, and CDR3s were annotated against IMGT so that V, D and J genes could be assigned. Out-of-frame and stop-codon sequences were excluded, and only productive TCRbeta rearrangements were used in downstream analyses. Clonality was calculated as one minus the Shannon entropy normalized by the log of the number of unique productive sequences. Clones differing between time points or between blood and tumor were identified by Fisher's exact test with Benjamini-Hochberg correction at adjusted p below 0.01. TCRdb retrieved this table from immuneACCESS and kept in-frame rearrangements only. Not all clones are present; in checked studies, unresolved V genes account for under half, and no reason is known for the remainder. Clone size and the V and J calls come from that table; the DNA yielded D and trimming. The table for this sample lists tens of thousands of clones; roughly 80% of them were counted only once. The leading ten clones occupy roughly 3.9% of the sample.

The input for sequencing was PBMCs, taken around atezolizumab (anti-PD-L1) treatment. This receptor chain uses TRBV29-1 and TRBJ1-2; the D gene is perhaps TRBD1, on 5 matching bases. This sequence originates from a man between 65 and 79 years old with urothelial cancer. The DNA is TGCAGCGTTGGTGGGGCCGATTATGGCTACACCTTC. It encodes CSVGGADYGYTF.